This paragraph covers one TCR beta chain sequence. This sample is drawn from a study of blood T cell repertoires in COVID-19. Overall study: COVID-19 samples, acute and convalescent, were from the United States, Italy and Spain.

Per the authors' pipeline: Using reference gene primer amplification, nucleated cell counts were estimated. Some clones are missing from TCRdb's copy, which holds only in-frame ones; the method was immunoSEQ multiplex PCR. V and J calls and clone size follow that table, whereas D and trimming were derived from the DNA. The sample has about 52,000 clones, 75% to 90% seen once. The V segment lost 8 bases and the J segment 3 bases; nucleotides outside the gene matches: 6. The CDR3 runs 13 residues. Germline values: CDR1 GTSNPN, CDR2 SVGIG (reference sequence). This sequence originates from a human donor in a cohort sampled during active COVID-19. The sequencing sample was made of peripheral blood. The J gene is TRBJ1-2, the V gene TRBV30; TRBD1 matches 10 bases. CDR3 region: CASRTGGYYGYTF. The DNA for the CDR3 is TGTGCCAGCCGGACAGGGGGGTACTATGGCTACACCTTC.